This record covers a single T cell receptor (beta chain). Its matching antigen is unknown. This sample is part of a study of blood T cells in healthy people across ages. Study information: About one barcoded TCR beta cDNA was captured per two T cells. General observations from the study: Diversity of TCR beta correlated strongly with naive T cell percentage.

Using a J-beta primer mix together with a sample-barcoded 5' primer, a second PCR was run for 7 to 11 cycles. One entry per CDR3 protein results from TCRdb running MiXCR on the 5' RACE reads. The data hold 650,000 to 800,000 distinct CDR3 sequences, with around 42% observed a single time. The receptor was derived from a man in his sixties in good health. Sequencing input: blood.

CDR3: CASSRGGGTYNEQFF. The CDR3 region has the DNA TGTGCCAGCAGCCGGGGAGGGGGGACCTACAATGAGCAGTTCTTC. The genes are TRBV11-3 and TRBJ2-1, with D perhaps matching TRBD2 (7 bases). Germline CDR1 is SGHNT and CDR2 is YENEEA. Trimming left V 5 bases short and J 2 bases short, with 13 bases between. The CDR3 loop spans 15 amino acids.